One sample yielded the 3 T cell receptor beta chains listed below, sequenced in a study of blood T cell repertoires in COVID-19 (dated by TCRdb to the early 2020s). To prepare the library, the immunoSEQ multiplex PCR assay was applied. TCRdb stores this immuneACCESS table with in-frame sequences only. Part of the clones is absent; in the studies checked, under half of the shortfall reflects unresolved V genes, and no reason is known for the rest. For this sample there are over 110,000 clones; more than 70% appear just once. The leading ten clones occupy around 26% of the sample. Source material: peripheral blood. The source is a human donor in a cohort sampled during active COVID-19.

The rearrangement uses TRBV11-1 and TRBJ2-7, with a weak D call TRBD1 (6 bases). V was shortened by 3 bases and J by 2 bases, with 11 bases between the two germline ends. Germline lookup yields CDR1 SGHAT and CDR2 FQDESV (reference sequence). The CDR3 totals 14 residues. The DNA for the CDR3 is TGTGCCAGCAGCTTTACAGGGTTTACCTACGAGCAGTACTTC. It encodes CASSFTGFTYEQYF.

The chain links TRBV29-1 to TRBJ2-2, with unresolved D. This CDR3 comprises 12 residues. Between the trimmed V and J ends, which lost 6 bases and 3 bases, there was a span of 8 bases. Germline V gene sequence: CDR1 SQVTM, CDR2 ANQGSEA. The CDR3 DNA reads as TGCAGCGTGTCCAGGTACACCGGGGAGCTGTTTTTT. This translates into CSVSRYTGELFF.

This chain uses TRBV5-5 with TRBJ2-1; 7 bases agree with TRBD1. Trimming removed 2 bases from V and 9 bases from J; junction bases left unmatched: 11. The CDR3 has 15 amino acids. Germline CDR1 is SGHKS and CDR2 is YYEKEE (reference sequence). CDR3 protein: CASSFQTGAYGEQFF. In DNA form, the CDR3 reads TGTGCCAGCAGCTTTCAAACAGGGGCCTACGGTGAGCAGTTCTTC.